The next 14 T cell receptor beta chains were all read from a single sample in a study of read filtering for tumor transcriptome and immune sequencing. Molecular barcoded adaptors covering alpha/delta and beta/gamma chains were used on approximately 400 ng RNA. TCRdb fed the reads into MiXCR, producing one record per CDR3 protein. This sample has some 40,000 distinct CDR3 sequences; 14% occur once, and the top ten carry roughly 18%. The sample was a population of CD138-negative cells sorted from bone marrow. The receptors originated from a donor aged 40 or over with multiple myeloma.

This chain links TRBV4-3 with TRBJ2-1, with 8 positions matching TRBD1. Trimming took 1 base from V and 14 from J; bases not matched to a gene: 10. Germline V lookup: CDR1 LGHNA, CDR2 YSLEER. This CDR3 contains 14 residues. CDR3 in DNA: TGCGCCAGCAGCCAAGCGAGACAGGGGACGAAGAAGTTCTTC. Its translation is CASSQARQGTKKFF.

The table lists this clonotype with many counts. The genes are TRBV11-2 and TRBJ2-7, with D possibly matching TRBD2 (6 bases). From germline, CDR1 is SGHAT and CDR2 FQNNGV. The germline V and J ends were trimmed by 1 base and 6 bases, with 10 bases remaining between them. The CDR3 extends over 13 amino acids. The DNA for the CDR3 is TGTGCCAGCAGCTTAGTTTTGGGGGGCGAGCAGTACTTC. Amino acids: CASSLVLGGEQYF.

This clonotype occurred many times. The chain combines TRBV7-6 with TRBJ2-3; D might be TRBD1 (6 bases). V was shortened by 5 bases and J by 1 base, with 13 bases between the two germline ends. Germline V lookup: CDR1 SGHVS, CDR2 FNYEAQ. CDR3 length: 15 amino acids. The CDR3, as DNA: TGTGCCAGCAGCGCCTACAGGGCCGGCACAGATACGCAGTATTTT. Protein product: CASSAYRAGTDTQYF.

This clonotype was counted many times. The chain joins TRBV7-9 to TRBJ1-1; D is ambiguous. V shed 2 bases and J shed 3 bases, with 7 bases lying between them. The CDR3 runs 13 residues. The germline V gene has CDR1 SEHNR and CDR2 FQNEAQ (reference sequence). The CDR3: CASSLTPDTEAFF. In DNA, the CDR3 is TGTGCCAGCAGCTTAACGCCTGACACTGAAGCTTTCTTT.

This clonotype showed up many times. The chain joins TRBV12-3 or TRBV12-4 to TRBJ2-3, with no clear D. V gave up 6 bases and J gave up 0 bases, with 10 bases separating them. The CDR3 is 14 residues long. CDR3 residues: CASRDPVSTDTQYF. CDR3 coding DNA: TGTGCCAGCAGGGATCCAGTTAGCACAGATACGCAGTATTTT.

On this clonotype itself: This could be a read error, since a much larger clone is one nucleotide away. Written as DNA, the CDR3 is TGCAGCGTTGCGGGAGGGACAAACTACGGGCAGTACTTC. Translating gives CSVAGGTNYGQYF. The V and J genes are TRBV29-1 and TRBJ2-7; 8 bases line up with TRBD2. The CDR3 consists of 13 residues. Looked up from germline, CDR1 is SQVTM and CDR2 is ANQGSEA.

This clonotype was detected many times. V usage is TRBV28 and J usage is TRBJ2-1, with 11 positions matching TRBD1. V was pared by 3 bases and J by 6 bases, with 4 bases of the junction left unmatched. Germline V lookup: CDR1 MDHEN, CDR2 SYDVKM. This CDR3 has 15 residues. In DNA form, the CDR3 reads TGTGCCAGCAGTTTCTGGACAGGGGGCCTCAATGAGCAGTTCTTC. Translated: CASSFWTGGLNEQFF.

Many counts were recorded for this clonotype. The rearrangement joins TRBV3-1 to TRBJ2-2, with 7 bases that match TRBD2. The CDR3 runs 14 residues. Losses at the gene ends were 5 bases for V and 6 bases for J; bases not matched to a gene: 6. Looked up from germline, CDR1 is LGHDT and CDR2 is YNNKEL (reference sequence). The DNA for the CDR3 is TGTGCCAGCAGCTGGGCGAGCGGGGCCGGGGAGCTGTTTTTT. Translating gives CASSWASGAGELFF. Complete variable domain (other parts from reference TRBV3-1 and TRBJ2-2): DTAVSQTPKYLVTQMGNDKSIKCEQNLGHDTMYWYKQDSKKFLKIMFSYNNKELIINETVPNRFSPKSPDKAHLNLHINSLELGDSAVYFCASSWASGAGELFFGEGSRLTVL.

A word on this clonotype: Possible read error: a much larger clone is one base away. This chain joins TRBV11-2 and TRBJ2-3; weak D call: TRBD2 (5 bases). Germline V CDR1 and CDR2: SGHAT, FQNNGV. The CDR3 runs to 14 residues. The DNA for the CDR3 is TGTGCCAGCAGCCCATTGCGGGCTGCAGATACGCCGTATTTT. It is translated as CASSPLRAADTPYF.

This clonotype was observed a handful of times. The gene calls are TRBV28 and TRBJ1-3; D uncertain. The CDR3 contains 14 residues. CDR1 is MDHEN, CDR2 SYDVKM, per germline. Trimming stripped 4 bases from V and 0 bases from J, with 7 bases between. The CDR3: CASSSAFSGNTIYF. For the CDR3, the DNA is TGTGCCAGCAGTTCGGCTTTCTCTGGAAACACCATATATTTT.

This clonotype was seen ten or more times. The rearrangement links TRBV7-3 to TRBJ2-6; 7 bases align to TRBD1. CDR3 length: 17 amino acids. Germline V gene sequence: CDR1 SGHTA, CDR2 FQGTGA. Germline trimming cut 2 bases from V and 1 base from J; bases unmatched to any gene: 5. The CDR3 spells CASSLGTANSGANVLTF. Written as DNA, the CDR3 is TGTGCCAGCAGCTTAGGGACAGCGAATTCTGGGGCCAACGTCCTGACTTTC.

This clonotype occurred many times. The V call is TRBV5-4, the J call TRBJ1-1; D is undetermined. The V gene's germline CDR1 is SGHNT and CDR2 YYREEE (reference sequence). Deletions cut 0 bases from V and 8 bases from J, with 8 bases between. The CDR3 contains 12 residues. In DNA, the CDR3 is TGTGCCAGCAGCTTGGCCCAGCAGGAAGCTTTCTTT. It translates to CASSLAQQEAFF.

This clonotype was observed a few times. The chain is built from TRBV2 and TRBJ1-2; the D is unclear. The CDR3 is made up of 12 amino acids. Germline V gene data show CDR1 as SNHLY and CDR2 as FYNNEI. V was cut by 8 bases and J by 4 bases, with 11 bases left in between. DNA for the CDR3: TGTGCCAGCCGGGGTTCGGTCTATGGCTACACCTTC. Translated: CASRGSVYGYTF.

There are many counts of this clonotype. The V and J genes are TRBV20-1 and TRBJ2-2; D ambiguous. CDR3 length: 14 amino acids. V was shortened by 2 bases and J by 4 bases, with 11 bases between the two germline ends. Per germline, CDR1 DFQATT and CDR2 SNEGSKA (reference sequence). The DNA of the CDR3 is TGCAGTGCTAGACCCCCTCGGGTCACCGGGGAGCTGTTTTTT. Amino acid sequence: CSARPPRVTGELFF.